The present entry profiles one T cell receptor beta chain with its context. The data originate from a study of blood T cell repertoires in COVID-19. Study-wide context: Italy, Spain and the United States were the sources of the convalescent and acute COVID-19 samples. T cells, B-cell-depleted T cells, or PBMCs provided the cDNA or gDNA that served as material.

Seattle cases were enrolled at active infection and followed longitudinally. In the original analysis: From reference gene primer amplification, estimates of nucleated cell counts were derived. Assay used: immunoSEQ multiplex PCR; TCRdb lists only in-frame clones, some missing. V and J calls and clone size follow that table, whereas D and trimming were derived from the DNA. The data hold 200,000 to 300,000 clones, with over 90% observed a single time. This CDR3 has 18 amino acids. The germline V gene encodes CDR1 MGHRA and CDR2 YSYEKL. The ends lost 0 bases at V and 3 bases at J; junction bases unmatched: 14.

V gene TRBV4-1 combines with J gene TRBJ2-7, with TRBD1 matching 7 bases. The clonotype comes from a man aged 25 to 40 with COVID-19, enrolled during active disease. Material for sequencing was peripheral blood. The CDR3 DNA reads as TGCGCCAGCAGCCAAGACCCCTTCCGGGACAGTATTAACTACGAGCAGTACTTC. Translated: CASSQDPFRDSINYEQYF.